A single sample gave rise to the 32 T cell receptor beta chains below, sequenced in a study of T cells in Graves' hyperthyroidism and ophthalmopathy. TCR beta CDR3 regions were amplified from RNA transcripts. HTBI primers drove first-round RT-PCR of the TCR CDR3. TCRdb re-called the multiplex PCR reads through MiXCR, storing one row per CDR3 protein. The data hold 300,000 to 450,000 distinct CDR3 sequences, with roughly 14% observed a single time. Sequenced: blood. These receptors were obtained from a woman between 18 and 30 years old with Graves' hyperthyroidism that later progressed to Graves' ophthalmopathy.

This clonotype came up a few times. The gene calls are TRBV9 and TRBJ1-5, with D perhaps matching TRBD1 (6 bases). CDR3 length equals 15 residues. V lost 3 bases to trimming and J lost 0 bases, with 10 bases between them. Germline lookup yields CDR1 SGDLS and CDR2 YYNGEE. CDR3 bases: TGTGCCAGCAGCGCCACAGGGTATAGCAATCAGCCCCAGCATTTT. Protein product: CASSATGYSNQPQHF.

The V call is TRBV28, the J call TRBJ2-7; weak D call: TRBD2 (6 bases). This CDR3 is 15 amino acids long. The V end lost 5 bases, the J end lost 0 bases, and 14 bases lay between the germline ends. CDR1 is MDHEN, CDR2 SYDVKM, per germline. In DNA, the CDR3 is TGTGCCAGCAGTAACCGGGACTCCAGCTCCTACGAGCAGTACTTC. Amino acids: CASSNRDSSSYEQYF.

This clonotype was detected only a few times. CDR3 amino acids: CASSLDLWGRAQPQHF. The CDR3 DNA is TGTGCCAGCAGTTTAGATCTCTGGGGCCGGGCGCAGCCCCAGCATTTT. This chain links TRBV28 with TRBJ1-5, with D possibly being TRBD1 (5 bases). There are 16 residues in the CDR3. Germline V lookup: CDR1 MDHEN, CDR2 SYDVKM. V dropped 2 bases and J dropped 7 bases, with 18 bases sitting between them. The full variable domain, with the rest looked up from reference TRBV28 and TRBJ1-5, is DVKVTQSSRYLVKRTGEKVFLECVQDMDHENMFWYRQDPGLGLRLIYFSYDVKMKEKGDIPEGYSVSREKKERFSLILESASTNQTSMYLCASSLDLWGRAQPQHFGDGTRLSIL.

The rearrangement links TRBV5-6 to TRBJ1-1; D unresolved. Germline CDR1 SGHDT, CDR2 YYEEEE. V lost 0 bases, J lost 0 bases, and 6 bases lay in between. The CDR3 totals 14 residues. The CDR3 DNA reads TGTGCCAGCAGCTTGGCCCAGGTGAACACTGAAGCTTTCTTT. Protein product: CASSLAQVNTEAFF.

This clonotype was observed at least ten times. The chain combines TRBV30 with TRBJ1-5; D not resolved. V was clipped by 2 bases and J by 4 bases, with 12 bases between them. The V gene's germline CDR1 is GTSNPN and CDR2 SVGIG (reference sequence). The length of the CDR3 is 14 residues. The CDR3 region has the DNA TGTGCCTGGAGTTCGAGCAGTCAGAATCAGCCCCAGCATTTT. Encoded protein: CAWSSSSQNQPQHF. Variable domain in full (rest from reference TRBV30 and TRBJ1-5): SQTIHQWPATLVQPVGSPLSLECTVEGTSNPNLYWYRQAAGRGLQLLFYSVGIGQISSEVPQNLSASRPQDRQFILSSKKLLLSDSGFYLCAWSSSSQNQPQHFGDGTRLSIL.

On this clonotype itself: A much larger clone differs by one base, so this may be a read error. This rearrangement joins TRBV27 to TRBJ2-7; 10 bases agree with TRBD2. V lost 0 bases and J lost 6; bases outside the gene matches: 5. Germline V gives CDR1 MNHEY, CDR2 SMNVEV (reference sequence). The CDR3 has 15 residues. CDR3 nucleotides: TGTGCCAGCAGTTTATCCCCTAGCGGGAGCAGCGAGCAGTACTTC. Its protein is CASSLSPSGSSEQYF.

This clonotype was detected many times. The chain is built from TRBV6-1 and TRBJ2-5; TRBD1 might be the D (7 bases). The CDR3 totals 15 residues. Trimming stripped 7 bases from V and 3 bases from J, with 18 bases between. Germline V gene data show CDR1 as MNHNS and CDR2 as SASEGT. CDR3: CASTPPGRGEETQYF. The DNA for the CDR3 is TGTGCCAGCACCCCCCCCGGCAGGGGGGAAGAGACCCAGTACTTC.

In this sample, this clonotype turned up a few times. This chain links TRBV6-1 with TRBJ1-4; D remains ambiguous. The CDR3 runs to 15 residues. V shed 11 bases and J shed 0 bases, with 16 bases lying between them. Germline V CDR1 and CDR2: MNHNS, SASEGT. The DNA for the CDR3 is TGTGCCGGATCCGGGCAGCATACAACTAATGAAAAACTGTTTTTT. Its translation is CAGSGQHTTNEKLFF.

Details on this clonotype: A much larger clonotype is one base distant, so this may be a read error. This sequence joins TRBV7-2 and TRBJ2-5, with 7 bases matching TRBD2. CDR1 SGHTA and CDR2 FQGNSA come from the germline V gene. The CDR3 runs to 16 residues. The CDR3 coding sequence is TGTGCCAGCAGCTTATGGGGGGGGGGAGGACAAGAGGCCCAGTACTTC. Translation: CASSLWGGGGQEAQYF.

V is TRBV15 and J is TRBJ2-6, with no clear D. Germline CDR1 LNHNV, CDR2 YYDKDF (reference sequence). The length of the CDR3 is 15 residues. V lost 5 bases and J lost 4, with 12 bases in between. CDR3 loop: CATSSSLEGANVLTF. In DNA, the CDR3 is TGTGCCACCAGCTCATCTCTCGAGGGGGCCAACGTCCTGACTTTC. Full variable domain (remainder filled in from reference TRBV15 and TRBJ2-6): DAMVIQNPRYQVTQFGKPVTLSCSQTLNHNVMYWYQQKSSQAPKLLFHYYDKDFNNEADTPDNFQSRRPNTSFCFLDIRSPGLGDTAMYLCATSSSLEGANVLTFGAGSRLTVL.

This clonotype was detected a few times. A much larger clone lies a single base off, so this may be a read error. The CDR3 region has the DNA TGTGCCATCAGTGGGTCCGGACTAGCGGACAGCAGCGAGCAGTACTTC. Its protein is CAISGSGLADSSEQYF. The V and J genes are TRBV10-3 and TRBJ2-7; 10 bases match TRBD2. This CDR3 is built from 16 residues. The germline V gene has CDR1 ENHRY and CDR2 SYGVKD. The V and J ends lost 4 bases and 6 bases, in that order; junction bases with no gene match: 12.

This clonotype was seen many times. The gene calls are TRBV12-3 or TRBV12-4 and TRBJ2-1, with D perhaps matching TRBD1 (6 bases). This CDR3 comprises 13 residues. Trimming left V 3 bases short and J 9 bases short, with 12 bases between. The CDR3 region has the DNA TGTGCCAGCAGTTTGGTGGGGGCCGGTGAGCAGTTCTTC. Translated: CASSLVGAGEQFF.

This clonotype was seen more than once but under ten times. V gene TRBV28 combines with J gene TRBJ1-1; 7 bases match TRBD1. The V and J ends lost 2 bases and 2 bases, in that order; junction bases with no gene match: 8. Per the germline V gene, CDR1 is MDHEN and CDR2 is SYDVKM. There are 16 residues in the CDR3. CDR3 nucleotide sequence: TGTGCCAGCAGTTTACGCCCAGGGGGAGGAAACACTGAAGCTTTCTTT. This codes for CASSLRPGGGNTEAFF.

This clonotype has at least ten counts. The J gene is TRBJ2-5, the V gene TRBV7-9; D tentatively reads TRBD1 or TRBD2 (5 bases each). Germline V CDR1 and CDR2: SEHNR, FQNEAQ (reference sequence). The V end lost 4 bases, the J end lost 4 bases, and 19 bases lay between the germline ends. The CDR3 extends over 16 amino acids. The CDR3 DNA follows: TGTGCCAGCAGCTGGGTGGAAGATTGGGGGAGAGAGACCCAGTACTTC. It is translated as CASSWVEDWGRETQYF.

This clonotype was counted many times. V gene TRBV7-9 combines with J gene TRBJ2-1, with 9 bases aligning to TRBD2. The CDR3 length is 16 residues. Germline CDR1 and CDR2: SEHNR and FQNEAQ (reference sequence). V shed 11 bases and J 3 bases; nucleotides not matched to a gene: 14. The CDR3: CALWEGTSRRYNEQFF. The CDR3 DNA follows: TGTGCCCTTTGGGAGGGGACTAGCCGACGCTACAATGAGCAGTTCTTC.

This rearrangement joins TRBV30 to TRBJ2-3, with D possibly matching TRBD2 (5 bases). CDR1 is GTSNPN, CDR2 SVGIG, per germline (reference sequence). The V end was cut by 8 bases, the J end by 3 bases, with 12 bases between. The CDR3 contains 12 residues. CDR3 amino acids: CAARRTTDTQYF. CDR3 bases: TGTGCCGCGAGGCGGACTACAGATACGCAGTATTTT.

The table lists this clonotype with many counts. The chain carries TRBV7-9 and TRBJ2-5; D is unclear. V was shortened by 3 bases and J by 1 base, with 6 bases between the two germline ends. This CDR3 spans 13 amino acids. The germline gives CDR1 SEHNR, CDR2 FQNEAQ (reference sequence). The CDR3 region has the DNA TGTGCCAGCAGCTTTGGCGGCCAAGAGACCCAGTACTTC. Translating it yields CASSFGGQETQYF.

This clonotype was picked up many times. V and J are TRBV6-2 or TRBV6-3 and TRBJ2-7; D ambiguous. The V and J ends lost 5 bases and 5 bases respectively, with 19 bases between them. CDR1 and CDR2 from the germline V gene are MNHEY and SVGEGT. The CDR3 is 15 residues long. Here the CDR3 reads CASSAVSAEDDEQYF. CDR3 bases: TGTGCCAGCAGTGCCGTTTCCGCAGAAGACGACGAGCAGTACTTC.

This clonotype was seen repeatedly, ten times or more. The chain joins TRBV5-1 to TRBJ2-3; TRBD1 might be the D (6 bases). Germline V lookup: CDR1 SGHRS, CDR2 YFSETQ. The CDR3 length is 15 residues. Trimming took 0 bases from V and 0 from J, leaving 8 bases between them. The chain's CDR3 is CASSLDRVSTDTQYF. CDR3 bases: TGCGCCAGCAGCTTGGACAGGGTCAGCACAGATACGCAGTATTTT.

V and J are TRBV29-1 and TRBJ2-7; the match to TRBD2 covers 12 bases. The CDR3 has 13 amino acids. Germline V CDR1 and CDR2: SQVTM, ANQGSEA. V shed 3 bases, J shed 7 bases, and the junction held 4 bases outside the gene matches. DNA of the CDR3: TGCAGCGTTGAGGCTAGCGGGAGGGGTGAGCAGTACTTC. Its protein is CSVEASGRGEQYF.

This clonotype was seen a handful of times. The chain links TRBV28 to TRBJ2-1; D is uncertain. The V end was cut by 3 bases, the J end by 6 bases, with 12 bases between. The length of the CDR3 is 14 residues. Germline V lookup: CDR1 MDHEN, CDR2 SYDVKM. DNA for the CDR3: TGTGCCAGCAGTTTCCCTAGTTACTCCAATGAGCAGTTCTTC. As protein: CASSFPSYSNEQFF. Variable domain in full (rest from reference TRBV28 and TRBJ2-1): DVKVTQSSRYLVKRTGEKVFLECVQDMDHENMFWYRQDPGLGLRLIYFSYDVKMKEKGDIPEGYSVSREKKERFSLILESASTNQTSMYLCASSFPSYSNEQFFGPGTRLTVL.

This clonotype was recorded many times. The rearrangement joins TRBV12-3 or TRBV12-4 to TRBJ2-1; 7 positions agree with TRBD2. The CDR3 length is 16 residues. V trimming: 1 base; J trimming: 5 bases; junction bases outside the gene matches: 8. CDR3 amino acids: CASSLVREASHNEQFF. The CDR3 bases are TGTGCCAGCAGTTTAGTCCGGGAGGCCTCGCACAATGAGCAGTTCTTC.

This clonotype was seen a handful of times. This chain joins TRBV3-1 and TRBJ1-5; TRBD1 is a possible D gene (5 bases). V gave up 2 bases and J gave up 8 bases, with 13 bases separating them. Germline CDR1 and CDR2: LGHDT and YNNKEL (reference sequence). The CDR3 length is 14 residues. CDR3 loop: CASSQRGRVEPQHF. CDR3 sequence (DNA): TGTGCCAGCAGCCAACGGGGACGGGTGGAGCCCCAGCATTTT. The full variable domain, its missing parts supplied by reference TRBV3-1 and TRBJ1-5, is DTAVSQTPKYLVTQMGNDKSIKCEQNLGHDTMYWYKQDSKKFLKIMFSYNNKELIINETVPNRFSPKSPDKAHLNLHINSLELGDSAVYFCASSQRGRVEPQHFGDGTRLSIL.

This clonotype was detected only a few times. This rearrangement joins TRBV7-9 to TRBJ2-2; the D gene is possibly TRBD2 (5 bases). This CDR3 is 15 amino acids long. Trimming took off 1 base at V and 4 bases at J, with 10 bases between the two ends. The germline CDR1 and CDR2 sequences are SEHNR and FQNEAQ (reference sequence). CDR3 residues: CASSLGGSRTGELFF. CDR3 coding DNA: TGTGCCAGCAGCTTAGGAGGGAGTCGCACCGGGGAGCTGTTTTTT.

This clonotype was counted once. A much more abundant neighbour one base away suggests this may be a read error. The rearrangement uses TRBV18 and TRBJ2-2, with 7 nucleotides matching TRBD1. CDR1 and CDR2 (germline): KGHSH, LQKENI. CDR3 length: 17 amino acids. The CDR3: CASSGERGQSNTGELLF. CDR3 DNA sequence: TGTGCCAGCTCGGGGGAACGGGGACAGTCGAACACCGGGGAGCTGCTTTTT.

This chain connects TRBV20-1 to TRBJ1-1; maybe TRBD1 (5 bases). The V end lost 0 bases, the J end lost 0 bases, and 8 bases lay between the germline ends. Germline V lookup: CDR1 DFQATT, CDR2 SNEGSKA (reference sequence). The CDR3 has 14 residues. CDR3 bases: TGCAGTGCTAGAGATCCCAGGGTGAACACTGAAGCTTTCTTT. Its translation: CSARDPRVNTEAFF.

This rearrangement joins TRBV14 to TRBJ1-1, with D perhaps matching TRBD1 (5 bases). Trimming pared 4 bases from V and 9 bases from J, leaving 12 bases between. Germline V gene data show CDR1 as SGHDN and CDR2 as FVKESK. The CDR3 extends over 12 amino acids. The CDR3 DNA follows: TGTGCCAGCAGCCCCGTTTCGGACAAAGCTTTCTTT. The encoded protein is CASSPVSDKAFF.

Written as DNA, the CDR3 is TGCAGTGCTAGCCCGGGGGCAGGTGGAAACACCATATATTTT. As protein: CSASPGAGGNTIYF. The rearrangement links TRBV20-1 to TRBJ1-3; TRBD1 is a possible D gene (6 bases). Trimming cost V 3 bases and J 3 bases, with 12 bases left between them. The CDR3 length is 14 residues. Germline assignment: CDR1 DFQATT and CDR2 SNEGSKA (reference sequence).

V gene TRBV30 combines with J gene TRBJ2-1; 12 positions agree with TRBD2. The V gene end was trimmed by 4 bases and the J gene end by 8 bases; junction bases not matched to a gene: 12. Per the germline V gene, CDR1 is GTSNPN and CDR2 is SVGIG (reference sequence). The CDR3 totals 16 residues. The CDR3 coding sequence is TGTGCCTGGACCCAACCGCTAGCGGGAGGGCCGGATGAGCAGTTCTTC. Translated: CAWTQPLAGGPDEQFF.

As regards this clonotype: A much larger clone differs by one base, so this may be a read error. The rearrangement links TRBV29-1 to TRBJ1-2; D might be TRBD1 (6 bases). The V and J ends lost 7 bases and 4 bases respectively, with 13 bases between them. CDR1 and CDR2 (germline): SQVTM, ANQGSEA. The CDR3 has 12 amino acids. The CDR3 DNA reads TGCAGCGACCCGGACAGCTCCTATGGCTACACCTTC. Its translation is CSDPDSSYGYTF.

This clonotype showed up many times. The genes are TRBV11-2 and TRBJ2-5; possible D gene TRBD2, 5 bases. The CDR3 sequence is 15 residues long. The V and J ends lost 5 bases and 5 bases respectively, with 18 bases between them. Germline values: CDR1 SGHAT, CDR2 FQNNGV. For the CDR3, the DNA is TGTGCCAGCAGCACTTACCAGGCTAGCTTGGAGACCCAGTACTTC. Translation: CASSTYQASLETQYF.

This clonotype was picked up many times. In nucleotides, the CDR3 is TGTGCCAGCAGAGGGCTAGCGGGAATGAGGGATACGCAGTATTTT. Its protein is CASRGLAGMRDTQYF. V usage is TRBV6-2 or TRBV6-3 and J usage is TRBJ2-3; TRBD2 matches 9 bases. Trimming cost V 6 bases and J 6 bases; bases outside gene matches: 10. Germline V CDR1 and CDR2: MNHEY, SVGEGT. This CDR3 region has 15 residues.